This T cell receptor (beta chain) was sequenced during a study of early T cells in non-severe SARS-CoV-2 infection. Study background: Sequenced bulk RNA came from whole blood that was unsorted, and chains were unpaired. Study observations and caveats: Matching results from VDJdb favored anti-spike CD8 responses, leaving private and CD4 specificities undetected.

The length of the CDR3 is 14 residues. Trimming took 5 bases from V and 6 from J; bases not matched to a gene: 7. Germline assignment: CDR1 SGHAT and CDR2 FQNNGV. This clonotype was seen a few times. The target antigen is unknown. The protocol attached unique molecular identifiers to individual cDNA molecules. TCRdb used MiXCR to reprocess the 5' RACE reads, holding one entry per CDR3 protein. The data show tens of thousands of distinct CDR3 sequences, approximately 6% seen once. The chain joins TRBV11-2 to TRBJ2-3, with 8 bases that match TRBD2. This TCR was sampled from an adult who was a healthcare worker with PCR-confirmed SARS-CoV-2 infection or an uninfected control (not recorded which). The sample consisted of whole blood. The CDR3 DNA sequence: TGTGCCAGCAGCCCCGGGCGGGGGGCCGATACGCAGTATTTT. It codes for CASSPGRGADTQYF.